Detailed here is one T cell receptor beta chain. Its antigen is unknown. This specimen comes from a study of beta chain features in type 1 diabetes. Study information: Researchers looked at 107,917,701 sorted cells across all samples.

Overall study findings and caveats: Within the patient group, naive, central memory and Treg TCRB repertoires appeared more similar to each other than within healthy donors.

What was sequenced were expressed TCRB transcripts, since all of the isolated RNA had been reverse transcribed. TCRdb keeps only in-frame clones here, not all; method: immunoSEQ multiplex PCR. The table includes hundreds of thousands of clones, roughly a sixth detected once. V lost 2 bases, J lost 5 bases, and 13 bases lay in between. Germline values: CDR1 KGHSH, CDR2 LQKENI. CDR3 length equals 15 residues. The sequenced sample consisted of naive CD4+ T cells from blood. This TCR was sampled from a man between 18 and 35 years old in good health. J is TRBJ1-5 and V is TRBV18; D is possibly TRBD1 (5 bases). The DNA for the CDR3 is TGTGCCAGCTCACCAGGCAGGGCCGTACATCAGCCCCAGCATTTT. It yields the protein CASSPGRAVHQPQHF.